The T cell receptor (beta chain) described here comes from a study of blood T cell repertoires in COVID-19. Study in general: The United States, Italy and Spain provided the acute and convalescent COVID-19 samples. Sources were T cells, B-cell-depleted T cells, or PBMCs; the material itself was cDNA or gDNA.

As originally analysed: Reference gene primer amplification in the assay estimated nucleated cell counts. Here immunoSEQ multiplex PCR was the method, and the copy in TCRdb shows in-frame clones only, minus some. D and trimming come from the DNA, and the V and J calls and clone size come from that table. The profile shows 150,000 or so clones, approximately 86% of them singletons. Exposed participants came across a COVID-19 case within 2 weeks before study entry. The receptor was derived from a woman aged 40 to 55 who had been exposed to COVID-19. Input material: PBMCs or T cells enriched from blood (not recorded which).

CDR3: CASIRDRVGAEAFF. As DNA, the CDR3 is TGTGCCAGCATCCGGGACAGGGTAGGTGCTGAAGCTTTCTTT. V is TRBV28 and J is TRBJ1-1; 9 nucleotides line up with TRBD1. Germline trimming cut 7 bases from V and 6 bases from J; bases unmatched to any gene: 9. There are 14 residues in the CDR3. Germline loops: CDR1 MDHEN, CDR2 SYDVKM. The full variable domain, in which reference TRBV28 and TRBJ1-1 provide the parts outside the CDR3, is DVKVTQSSRYLVKRTGEKVFLECVQDMDHENMFWYRQDPGLGLRLIYFSYDVKMKEKGDIPEGYSVSREKKERFSLILESASTNQTSMYLCASIRDRVGAEAFFGQGTRLTVV.